This T cell receptor beta chain was captured by sequencing in a study of blood T cell repertoires in COVID-19. For the study at large: Spain, Italy and the United States supplied samples that represented acute and convalescent COVID-19. Sources were T cells, B-cell-depleted T cells, or PBMCs; the material itself was cDNA or gDNA.

How the authors handled the data: Reference gene primer amplification yielded estimated nucleated cell counts. Sequencing used immunoSEQ multiplex PCR; TCRdb keeps in-frame clones, though not all of them. The V and J calls and clone size were taken over from that table, and D and trimming were inferred from the DNA. The data hold about 140,000 clones, with 60% to 85% observed a single time. The CDR3 totals 14 residues. The junction had 8 bases not matched to a gene; V was cut back by 6 bases and J by 5 bases. In germline, CDR1 is SNHLY, CDR2 FYNNEI. The chain employs TRBV2 and TRBJ2-5; 8 nucleotides align to TRBD2. The sequence came from a man aged 45-65 years with acute or convalescent COVID-19. The sample consisted of peripheral blood. The CDR3 loop is CASRPIAGKETQYF. CDR3 sequence (DNA): TGTGCCAGCAGACCCATAGCGGGGAAGGAGACCCAGTACTTC.